This entry lists 20 T cell receptor beta chains sequenced from one sample in a study of cytomegalovirus exposure and HLA in healthy donors. Researchers ran the PCR with 60 Vbeta and 13 Jbeta primers. The assay was immunoSEQ multiplex PCR, and TCRdb's table has in-frame clones only and misses some. The table lists around 50,000 clones, approximately 84% of them singletons, with approximately 2.9% in the top ten. Material: PBMCs. All receptors come from a man in his forties or fifties in good health and CMV-seronegative.

V gene TRBV5-1 combines with J gene TRBJ1-3, with 8 bases aligning to TRBD1. V trimming: 4 bases; J trimming: 0 bases; junction bases outside the gene matches: 6. The V gene's germline CDR1 is SGHRS and CDR2 YFSETQ. There are 16 residues in the CDR3. Here the CDR3 reads CASSSTGGPSGNTIYF. The CDR3 DNA sequence: TGCGCCAGCAGCAGCACAGGGGGTCCCTCTGGAAACACCATATATTTT.

This sequence joins TRBV29-1 and TRBJ2-2, with D possibly matching TRBD1 (6 bases). The length of the CDR3 is 15 residues. Germline CDR1 is SQVTM and CDR2 is ANQGSEA. V lost 1 base, J lost 5 bases, and 14 bases lay in between. The DNA of the CDR3 is TGCAGCGTTGAAGTTAAGGGGGTTCGGACCGGGGAGCTGTTTTTT. Its translation: CSVEVKGVRTGELFF.

The chain couples TRBV19 to TRBJ1-4; the match to TRBD1 covers 9 bases. CDR1 is LNHDA and CDR2 is SQIVND in the germline V gene (reference sequence). The V gene end was trimmed by 7 bases and the J gene end by 8 bases; junction bases not matched to a gene: 11. The CDR3 consists of 15 residues. The CDR3: CASTLQGAGKEKLFF. The CDR3 nucleotides read TGTGCCAGTACCCTACAGGGGGCGGGTAAGGAAAAACTGTTTTTT.

This rearrangement joins TRBV27 to TRBJ1-1; 8 nucleotides line up with TRBD1. The CDR3 sequence is 16 residues long. The trim removed 5 bases at V and 5 bases at J, leaving 13 bases unmatched. Germline V gene lookup returns CDR1 MNHEY and CDR2 SMNVEV (reference sequence). CDR3 sequence (DNA): TGTGCCAGCAGTCTCCAGAGAGGACAGGGAGGGACTGAAGCTTTCTTT. Amino acid sequence: CASSLQRGQGGTEAFF.

The V and J genes are TRBV4-3 and TRBJ2-1; tentative D call: TRBD1 (6 bases). CDR1 and CDR2 (germline): LGHNA, YSLEER. V gave up 2 bases and J gave up 5 bases, with 16 bases separating them. This CDR3 spans 16 amino acids. The CDR3 DNA reads as TGCGCCAGCAGCCAATACGGACAGTATCGGGACAATGAGCAGTTCTTC. Translating gives CASSQYGQYRDNEQFF.

The chain links TRBV21-1 to TRBJ1-2; no check of the table's D call, TRBD1, against the DNA was made. TRBV21-1 is tagged as a pseudogene. The CDR3 sequence is 15 residues long. This CDR3 is CASSKAVGQVPGYTF. The DNA of the CDR3 is TGTGCCAGCAGCAAAGCGGTGGGACAAGTCCCTGGCTACACCTTC.

The rearrangement links TRBV13 to TRBJ2-6; 12 bases are shared with TRBD2. The germline gives CDR1 PRHDT, CDR2 FYEKMQ (reference sequence). The CDR3 has 20 amino acids. V was clipped by 5 bases and J by 3 bases; unmatched bases: 14. The CDR3 coding sequence is TGTGCCAGCAGCCGTACGCCGACTAGCGGGAGCTTTGGTGGGGCCAACGTCCTGACTTTC. Residues: CASSRTPTSGSFGGANVLTF.

The CDR3 region is CASSLGSPGTSGTGELFF. DNA of the CDR3: TGTGCCAGCAGCTTAGGATCCCCCGGGACTAGCGGCACCGGGGAGCTGTTTTTT. V is TRBV7-6 and J is TRBJ2-2; the match to TRBD2 covers 11 bases. Germline CDR1 SGHVS, CDR2 FNYEAQ. With V trimmed by 1 base and J by 4 bases, 8 bases remained unmatched. CDR3 length: 18 amino acids.

This rearrangement joins TRBV9 to TRBJ1-2; 8 nucleotides agree with TRBD1. The germline CDR1 and CDR2 sequences are SGDLS and YYNGEE. The CDR3 extends over 14 amino acids. Trimming at V came to 0 bases and at J to 4 bases, leaving 2 bases not matched to a gene. This CDR3 reads CASSVAGQGYGYTF. The CDR3 DNA reads TGTGCCAGCAGCGTAGCCGGACAGGGCTATGGCTACACCTTC.

This chain uses TRBV5-8 with TRBJ2-1; TRBD1 matches at 7 bases. The CDR3 has 15 amino acids. Unmatched junction bases numbered 6, after V lost 1 base and J lost 5 bases. Germline V gene data show CDR1 as SGHTS and CDR2 as YDEGEE. The DNA of the CDR3 is TGTGCCAGCAGCTTGCGAGACAGGGCCAACAATGAGCAGTTCTTC. This codes for CASSLRDRANNEQFF.

This chain connects TRBV7-3 to TRBJ2-3, with TRBD2 identical over 10 bases. The length of the CDR3 is 14 residues. Germline CDR1 and CDR2: SGHTA and FQGTGA. After removal of 2 bases from V and 6 bases from J, the junction contained 2 bases not matched to a gene. In DNA, the CDR3 is TGTGCCAGCAGCTTAGGGACTAGCGTCGATACGCAGTATTTT. Amino acids: CASSLGTSVDTQYF.

In its sample, this clone was seen a few times. The chain combines TRBV25-1 with TRBJ2-1; 10 bases are a match to TRBD1. CDR1 is MGHDK and CDR2 is SYGVNS in the germline V gene. V lost 6 bases to trimming and J lost 6 bases; unmatched junction nucleotides: 8. The CDR3 extends over 15 amino acids. The CDR3 bases are TGTGCCAGCAGGAGGGGGACAGGGGAAGGCAATGAGCAGTTCTTC. As protein: CASRRGTGEGNEQFF.

The chain has TRBV6-1 and TRBJ2-1; 8 nucleotides line up with TRBD2. Germline CDR1 reads MNHNS; CDR2 reads SASEGT. V trimming: 5 bases; J trimming: 7 bases; junction bases outside the gene matches: 7. The CDR3 is made up of 14 amino acids. CDR3 loop: CASSLSGGSNEQFF. The CDR3 nucleotides are TGTGCCAGCAGTTTAAGCGGGGGCTCGAATGAGCAGTTCTTC.

This chain links TRBV5-1 with TRBJ2-7; 8 bases align to TRBD2. The CDR3 contains 14 residues. The germline CDR1 and CDR2 sequences are SGHRS and YFSETQ. Germline trimming cut 4 bases from V and 1 base from J; bases unmatched to any gene: 4. Here the CDR3 DNA reads TGCGCCAGCAGCAGGACTAGCCATTCCTACGAGCAGTACTTC. This gives the protein CASSRTSHSYEQYF.

The chain uses TRBV11-2 and TRBJ2-3; a weak D match, TRBD2 (5 bases). The V end was cut by 7 bases, the J end by 0 bases, with 8 bases between. Germline V gene sequence: CDR1 SGHAT, CDR2 FQNNGV. The CDR3 totals 13 residues. The CDR3 sequence is CASTSGSTDTQYF. In DNA, the CDR3 is TGTGCCAGCACCAGCGGTAGCACAGATACGCAGTATTTT.

This clone has a handful of counts. The genes are TRBV7-8 and TRBJ1-4, with D possibly being TRBD1 (6 bases). The V and J ends lost 8 bases and 7 bases respectively, with 14 bases between them. The germline V gene has CDR1 SGHVS and CDR2 FQNEAQ. The CDR3 loop spans 13 amino acids. The CDR3 DNA reads as TGTGCCAGCGGGTACAGGGACGGTGAAAAACTGTTTTTT. Amino acids: CASGYRDGEKLFF.

V and J are TRBV5-8 and TRBJ1-1; D is uncertain. CDR3 length equals 14 residues. Germline V gene data show CDR1 as SGHTS and CDR2 as YDEGEE. V lost 2 bases and J 2 bases, leaving 10 bases between the germline ends. In DNA, the CDR3 is TGTGCCAGCAGCTTTGGGCCCATTAACACTGAAGCTTTCTTT. It encodes CASSFGPINTEAFF. Combining the CDR3 with reference TRBV5-8 and TRBJ1-1 gives the whole variable domain EAGVTQSPTHLIKTRGQQATLRCSPISGHTSVYWYQQALGLGLQFLLWYDEGEERNRGNFPPRFSGRQFPNYSSELNVNALELEDSALYLCASSFGPINTEAFFGQGTRLTVV.

With regard to this clone: This sample includes further DNA sequences coding for the same CDR3. The J gene is TRBJ2-2, the V gene TRBV7-2; 11 bases match TRBD2. V shed 2 bases, J shed 0 bases, and the junction held 5 bases outside the gene matches. This CDR3 is built from 18 residues. Germline CDR1 is SGHTA and CDR2 is FQGNSA. This CDR3 reads CASSLILAGASNTGELFF. CDR3 nucleotides: TGTGCCAGCAGCTTAATACTAGCGGGGGCCTCGAACACCGGGGAGCTGTTTTTT.

This rearrangement joins TRBV9 to TRBJ2-2; 8 bases agree with TRBD2. The CDR3 contains 17 residues. Germline values: CDR1 SGDLS, CDR2 YYNGEE. The V and J ends lost 4 bases and 7 bases, in that order; junction bases with no gene match: 15. CDR3: CASSPPGTGTRGGELFF. The CDR3 DNA reads as TGTGCCAGCAGCCCACCTGGAACCGGGACTAGAGGCGGGGAGCTGTTTTTT.

The V and J genes are TRBV9 and TRBJ2-5; D is perhaps TRBD2 (6 bases). The better agreement between TRBJ2-7 and the DNA end casts doubt on the J call. Per the germline V gene, CDR1 is SGDLS and CDR2 is YYNGEE. The length of the CDR3 is 12 residues. The CDR3 DNA is TGTGCCAGCAGCGCCGGGGGTTACGAGCAGTACTTC. Translating it yields CASSAGGYEQYF.